Detailed here is one T cell receptor (beta chain). The antigen is not known. This CDR3 contains 12 residues. The V gene lost 5 bases and the J gene lost 0 bases, with 4 bases spanning the gap. The germline V gene encodes CDR1 SGHTA and CDR2 FQGNSA. This entry belongs to a study of cytomegalovirus exposure and HLA in healthy donors. Study observations and caveats: Generally TCR sequences proved uncommon, though certain public TCRs appeared in numerous donors. It was reported in a later analysis that an Asian-associated ancestry cluster showed fewer N-insertions than the roughly 620-donor mean.

This PCR relied on a set of 60 Vbeta primers and 13 Jbeta primers. Assay: immunoSEQ multiplex PCR; the TCRdb copy retains only in-frame clones and omits some. This sample has around 170,000 clones, with 80% to 85% found just once. Sequencing was carried out using PBMCs. This receptor was identified in a man aged 35-49 years in good health and CMV-seropositive. The gene calls are TRBV7-2 and TRBJ2-5; no firm D call. This CDR3 reads CASSLYQETQYF. DNA of the CDR3: TGTGCCAGCAGCCTGTACCAAGAGACCCAGTACTTC.